Shown below are 14 T cell receptor beta chains from a single sample sequenced in a study of T cell changes during pregnancy in multiple sclerosis (dated by TCRdb to between 2018 and 2021). To prepare the library, the immunoSEQ multiplex PCR assay was applied. Entries here come from immuneACCESS through TCRdb and include only in-frame sequences with V and J called. Some clones fail to appear in such tables; in the studies checked, an unresolved V gene covers under half of the shortfall, and the cause of the remainder is unknown. The sample table records some 80,000 clones; about 90% of these occur just once. Of the sample, about 0.9% is held by the ten largest clones. The sequencing used peripheral blood, collected in the first trimester of pregnancy. Receptors were obtained from a female donor in good health, enrolled as a control in a pregnancy study.

The gene calls are TRBV7-8 and TRBJ2-1; TRBD1 matches 7 bases. V trimming: 5 bases; J trimming: 2 bases; junction bases outside the gene matches: 9. Germline V gene data show CDR1 as SGHVS and CDR2 as FQNEAQ. The CDR3 totals 16 residues. CDR3 residues: CASSRLTGAPYNEQFF. CDR3 sequence (DNA): TGTGCCAGCAGCCGACTCACAGGGGCCCCCTACAATGAGCAGTTCTTC.

This clone occurred once. The chain couples TRBV7-2 to TRBJ2-7, with 8 positions matching TRBD2. CDR3 length: 15 residues. The V gene's germline CDR1 is SGHTA and CDR2 FQGNSA. Trimming took 0 bases from V and 3 from J; bases not matched to a gene: 4. The CDR3 loop reads CASSLASTSGYEQYF. The CDR3 coding sequence is TGTGCCAGCAGCTTAGCGAGTACTAGCGGCTACGAGCAGTACTTC. Full variable domain (remainder filled in from reference TRBV7-2 and TRBJ2-7): GAGVSQSPSNKVTEKGKDVELRCDPISGHTALYWYRQSLGQGLEFLIYFQGNSAPDKSGLPSDRFSAERTGGSVSTLTIQRTQQEDSAVYLCASSLASTSGYEQYFGPGTRLTVT.

CDR3 protein: CASSYEGTANEKLFF. The CDR3 DNA reads as TGTGCCAGTAGTTACGAAGGGACAGCTAATGAAAAACTGTTTTTT. The chain couples TRBV19 to TRBJ1-4; TRBD1 matches 7 bases. With V trimmed by 5 bases and J by 3 bases, 6 bases remained unmatched. The length of the CDR3 is 15 residues. Germline loops: CDR1 LNHDA, CDR2 SQIVND (reference sequence). The whole variable domain, remainder taken from reference TRBV19 and TRBJ1-4, is DGGITQSPKYLFRKEGQNVTLSCEQNLNHDAMYWYRQDPGQGLRLIYYSQIVNDFQKGDIAEGYSVSREKKESFPLTVTSAQKNPTAFYLCASSYEGTANEKLFFGSGTQLSVL.

The chain employs TRBV11-2 and TRBJ1-6, with no clear D. Trimming shortened V by 5 bases and J by 8 bases, and 13 bases separated the two germline ends. This CDR3 spans 14 amino acids. Germline-derived CDR1 and CDR2 are SGHAT and FQNNGV. The CDR3: CASSVSGEYSPLHF. CDR3 bases: TGTGCCAGCAGCGTGTCTGGGGAGTATTCACCCCTCCACTTT.

The gene calls are TRBV19 and TRBJ2-7; D not certain. V dropped 0 bases and J dropped 3 bases, with 3 bases sitting between them. Germline CDR1 reads LNHDA; CDR2 reads SQIVND (reference sequence). This CDR3 spans 12 amino acids. CDR3 protein: CASSIDLYEQYF. The CDR3 DNA follows: TGTGCCAGTAGTATAGACCTCTACGAGCAGTACTTC.

The J gene is TRBJ1-5, the V gene TRBV27, with a weak D call TRBD1 (5 bases). The CDR3 sequence is 14 residues long. CDR1 is MNHEY and CDR2 is SMNVEV in the germline V gene (reference sequence). Trimming took 6 bases from V and 7 from J, leaving 16 bases between them. The CDR3 loop reads CASRSGTGGQPQHF. In DNA form, the CDR3 reads TGTGCCAGCAGATCCGGGACCGGAGGGCAGCCCCAGCATTTT.

Of note for this clone: The junction differs from germline at one of its ends, possibly a read error. The rearrangement uses TRBV7-7 and TRBJ2-5; 7 nucleotides match TRBD1. The CDR3 has 14 residues. In germline, CDR1 is SSHAT, CDR2 FNYEAQ (reference sequence). For the CDR3, the DNA is TGTGCTAGCAGCCCCTGGACAGGAAAAGAGACCCAGTACTTC. It yields the protein CASSPWTGKETQYF.

This sequence joins TRBV28 and TRBJ1-4, with 7 bases identical to TRBD1. Germline trimming cut 6 bases from V and 3 bases from J; bases unmatched to any gene: 4. In germline, CDR1 is MDHEN, CDR2 SYDVKM. This CDR3 region has 14 residues. CDR3 nucleotides: TGTGCCAGCAGAGACAGGGAGCCTAATGAAAAACTGTTTTTT. Translation: CASRDREPNEKLFF.

The genes are TRBV19 and TRBJ2-1; tentatively, D is TRBD2 (5 bases). The CDR3 runs to 15 residues. Germline CDR1 and CDR2: LNHDA and SQIVND (reference sequence). Between the trimmed V and J ends, which lost 8 bases and 11 bases, there was a span of 25 bases. CDR3: CASSHQRTGEEKQFF. The CDR3 nucleotides are TGTGCCAGTTCCCACCAGCGAACCGGGGAAGAGAAGCAGTTCTTC.

The rearrangement links TRBV15 to TRBJ2-2; 13 positions agree with TRBD2. The length of the CDR3 is 18 residues. V shed 5 bases and J 4 bases; nucleotides not matched to a gene: 10. CDR1 is LNHNV, CDR2 YYDKDF, per germline (reference sequence). In DNA, the CDR3 is TGTGCCACCAGCCCCCGCCGGACTAGCGGGAGCAGCACCGGGGAGCTGTTTTTT. Translation gives CATSPRRTSGSSTGELFF.

CDR3: CASSQERAAVFYGYTF. The CDR3 DNA reads TGCGCCAGCAGCCAAGAAAGGGCAGCGGTTTTTTATGGCTACACCTTC. The chain employs TRBV4-1 and TRBJ1-2; no definite D call. V lost 0 bases and J lost 5, with 16 bases in between. The germline V gene encodes CDR1 MGHRA and CDR2 YSYEKL. The CDR3 spans 16 residues.

As DNA, the CDR3 is TGTGCCAGCAGCTTAGGTGGGACAGGTTATTCACCCCTCCACTTT. This gives the protein CASSLGGTGYSPLHF. The chain carries TRBV7-2 and TRBJ1-6; the match to TRBD1 covers 8 bases. The germline gives CDR1 SGHTA, CDR2 FQGNSA. The ends lost 1 base at V and 8 bases at J; junction bases unmatched: 4. The CDR3 runs 15 residues.

This clone was observed a single time. The chain uses TRBV5-6 and TRBJ1-3; the match to TRBD1 covers 7 bases. CDR1 and CDR2 (germline): SGHDT, YYEEEE. This CDR3 spans 13 amino acids. The V gene end was trimmed by 7 bases and the J gene end by 5 bases; junction bases not matched to a gene: 6. CDR3 loop: CASAETGRNTIYF. CDR3 coding DNA: TGTGCCAGCGCCGAGACAGGGAGAAACACCATATATTTT. The full variable domain, with the rest looked up from reference TRBV5-6 and TRBJ1-3, is DAGVTQSPTHLIKTRGQQVTLRCSPKSGHDTVSWYQQALGQGPQFIFQYYEEEERQRGNFPDRFSGHQFPNYSSELNVNALLLGDSALYLCASAETGRNTIYFGEGSWLTVV.

The chain links TRBV5-8 to TRBJ2-3; a possible D gene is TRBD2 (5 bases). The germline CDR1 and CDR2 sequences are SGHTS and YDEGEE. The V and J ends lost 3 bases and 4 bases respectively, with 9 bases between them. This CDR3 has 13 amino acids. The CDR3 region is CASSYVGADTQYF. CDR3 DNA sequence: TGTGCCAGCAGCTACGTCGGGGCAGATACGCAGTATTTT. Based on the CDR3 plus reference TRBV5-8 and TRBJ2-3, the full variable domain is EAGVTQSPTHLIKTRGQQATLRCSPISGHTSVYWYQQALGLGLQFLLWYDEGEERNRGNFPPRFSGRQFPNYSSELNVNALELEDSALYLCASSYVGADTQYFGPGTRLTVL.